The clone carrying this T cell receptor (beta chain) was seen more than once but under ten times. Its antigen is still unknown. TCRdb redid the calling of the 5' RACE reads with MiXCR, one entry per CDR3 protein. The data hold roughly 440,000 distinct CDR3 sequences, with 15% to 20% observed a single time. The CDR3 covers 14 residues. Germline loops: CDR1 DFQATT, CDR2 SNEGSKA (reference sequence). Trimming removed 6 bases at V and 0 bases at J, with 9 bases between. The sample originates from a study of CD8 T cells in ankylosing spondylitis. Study observations and caveats: Disease-linked clones proved CD8+ and comparatively uncommon in peripheral blood. Clones linked to disease were reported to show significant enrichment in matched ankylosing spondylitis synovial fluid. Some of these motif variants have turned up before, in reports on reactive arthritis synovial fluid and blood. A TCR beta motif of roughly eight highly homologous variants seemed to mark ankylosing spondylitis blood.

V usage is TRBV20-1 and J usage is TRBJ1-6; D unclear. This TCR was sampled from a male donor with ankylosing spondylitis. What was sequenced was blood, either unsorted or a sorted T cell fraction (not recorded which). The CDR3 region has the DNA TGCAGTGCCTTCGCTCGCTCCTATAATTCACCCCTCCACTTT. The encoded protein is CSAFARSYNSPLHF.